This is a list of T cell receptor beta chains from one sample in a study of shared clonotypes between healthy human individuals. Profiled with immunoSEQ multiplex PCR; TCRdb holds only in-frame clones, not every one. The data hold a few hundred thousand clones, with roughly 91% observed a single time. Sequencing was done on a sample of memory CD8+ T cells sorted from blood. These receptors came from a man between 18 and 35 years old in good health. CDR3s leave out the opening cysteine and the closing phenylalanine or tryptophan. Part of the rows lack a size; the others show once, few, many or a class for expanded clones.

j_call | v_call | clone_size | cdr3_aa
TRBJ2-7 | TRBV4-3 | NA | ASSQEDGGLAEGQY
TRBJ2-7 | TRBV19 | once | ASMGDNLYDEQY
TRBJ2-1 | TRBV27 | NA | ASSLDSLYNEQF
TRBJ1-2 | TRBV27 | NA | ASSPTGTGGYT
TRBJ1-2 | TRBV6-7 | NA | ASSYFPPGYGYT
TRBJ2-2 | TRBV27 | NA | ASSKGQGFGGELF
TRBJ2-7 | TRBV12-5 | NA | ASGLATGEQY
TRBJ2-5 | TRBV4-1 | NA | ASSLVFGGSETQY
TRBJ1-2 | TRBV5-6 | NA | ASSFGQGYGYT
TRBJ1-1 | TRBV30 | NA | AWNPEGTEAF
TRBJ1-1 | TRBV5-1 | NA | ASSFDRGGNTEAF
TRBJ2-1 | TRBV5-6 | NA | ASSLALAGNNEQF
TRBJ2-1 | TRBV28 | NA | ASSPTSGWWEQF
TRBJ1-1 | TRBV7-8 | NA | ASSLVGWNTEAF
TRBJ1-2 | TRBV11-2 | NA | ASSLGGREYGYT
TRBJ2-7 | TRBV13 | NA | ASSLEDTYEQY
TRBJ2-7 | TRBV7-9 | few | ASSATMGGVLYEQY
TRBJ2-7 | TRBV4-1 | few | ASSQAGTGTYEQY
TRBJ1-1 | TRBV4-3 | once | ASSQEGGRAEAF
TRBJ1-4 | TRBV29-1 | NA | SAGLSNEKLF
TRBJ2-1 | TRBV27 | once | ASSQTSGAYNEQF
TRBJ1-4 | TRBV5-4 | NA | ASSKDGYEKLF
TRBJ2-5 | TRBV9 | NA | ASTYLLAGGQETQY
TRBJ2-7 | TRBV5-6 | NA | ASSLEGSAEQY
TRBJ2-2 | TRBV30 | NA | AWDSIGITGELF